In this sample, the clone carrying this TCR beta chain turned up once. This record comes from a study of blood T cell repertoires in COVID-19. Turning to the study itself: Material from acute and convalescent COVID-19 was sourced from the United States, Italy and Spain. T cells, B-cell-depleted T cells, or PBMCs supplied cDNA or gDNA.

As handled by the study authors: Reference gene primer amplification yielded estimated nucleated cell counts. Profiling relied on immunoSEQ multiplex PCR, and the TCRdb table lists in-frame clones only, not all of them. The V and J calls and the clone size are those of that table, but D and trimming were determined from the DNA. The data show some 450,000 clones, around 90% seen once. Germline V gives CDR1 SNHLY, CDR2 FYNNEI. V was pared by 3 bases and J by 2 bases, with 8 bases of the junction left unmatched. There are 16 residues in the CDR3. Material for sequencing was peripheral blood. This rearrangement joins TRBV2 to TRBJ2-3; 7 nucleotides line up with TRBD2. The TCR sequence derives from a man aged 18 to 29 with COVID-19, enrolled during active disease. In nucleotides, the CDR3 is TGTGCCAGCAGTGATTGGGCTAGCGGTAACACAGATACGCAGTATTTT. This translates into CASSDWASGNTDTQYF.